Each of the 13 T cell receptor beta chains below was sequenced from the same sample in a study of blood T cell repertoires in COVID-19. Produced via immunoSEQ multiplex PCR; TCRdb's table is partial and in-frame only. Seen here are about 180,000 clones, 70% to 85% observed once, and the top ten hold around 10%. The source material was peripheral blood. Every receptor here comes from a woman of 80 years or more with acute or convalescent COVID-19.

V gene TRBV27 combines with J gene TRBJ1-3; the D gene is possibly TRBD1 (6 bases). Trimming removed 6 bases at V and 8 bases at J, with 14 bases between. The CDR3 covers 13 residues. Germline values: CDR1 MNHEY, CDR2 SMNVEV (reference sequence). CDR3 nucleotide sequence: TGTGCCAGCAGCCCCCGCGAGGGGGACACCATATATTTT. Translating gives CASSPREGDTIYF.

The chain links TRBV28 to TRBJ1-6, with TRBD1 matching 7 bases. CDR1 and CDR2 (germline): MDHEN, SYDVKM. The CDR3 runs to 15 residues. Losses at the gene ends were 7 bases for V and 6 bases for J; bases not matched to a gene: 9. CDR3 loop: CASNIGGTVNSPLHF. CDR3 DNA sequence: TGTGCCAGCAATATTGGGGGGACAGTTAATTCACCCCTCCACTTT.

The chain combines TRBV14 with TRBJ1-5, with a possible D match to TRBD1 (5 bases). This CDR3 region has 13 residues. Germline V gene lookup returns CDR1 SGHDN and CDR2 FVKESK. The germline V and J ends were trimmed by 5 bases and 7 bases, with 12 bases remaining between them. CDR3 in amino acids: CASSSLEGQPQHF. The CDR3 DNA reads as TGTGCCAGCAGCTCCTTGGAGGGGCAGCCCCAGCATTTT.

This clone is a singleton in its sample. The chain joins TRBV3-1 (or the pseudogene TRBV3-2) to TRBJ2-7, with a tentative D call TRBD2 (7 bases). The germline V gene has CDR1 LGHDT and CDR2 YNNKEL (reference sequence). CDR3 length: 15 amino acids. V was pared by 0 bases and J by 2 bases, with 11 bases between. The chain's CDR3 is CASSQDWGGPYEQYF. CDR3 bases: TGTGCCAGCAGCCAAGATTGGGGGGGCCCCTACGAGCAGTACTTC.

The chain combines TRBV7-2 with TRBJ2-7; 11 nucleotides match TRBD1. CDR3 length: 15 amino acids. The germline CDR1 and CDR2 sequences are SGHTA and FQGNSA. Trimming cost V 5 bases and J 4 bases; bases outside gene matches: 7. The CDR3 DNA is TGTGCCAGCAGCGATTGGACAGGGGGCATATACGAGCAGTACTTC. Translating gives CASSDWTGGIYEQYF. Full variable domain (remainder filled in from reference TRBV7-2 and TRBJ2-7): GAGVSQSPSNKVTEKGKDVELRCDPISGHTALYWYRQSLGQGLEFLIYFQGNSAPDKSGLPSDRFSAERTGGSVSTLTIQRTQQEDSAVYLCASSDWTGGIYEQYFGPGTRLTVT.

This chain connects TRBV6-2 or TRBV6-3 to TRBJ1-6; TRBD1 matches at 7 bases. The CDR3 sequence is 16 residues long. J was trimmed by 4 bases and V by 5 bases; bases with no gene match: 8. Germline V gene lookup returns CDR1 MNHEY and CDR2 SVGEGT. The CDR3 DNA reads as TGTGCCAGCAGTCCCTGGACAGGCGTTTATAATTCACCCCTCCACTTT. The encoded protein is CASSPWTGVYNSPLHF.

V and J are TRBV19 and TRBJ1-5; TRBD1 aligns across 8 bases. CDR1 is LNHDA and CDR2 is SQIVND in the germline V gene (reference sequence). The J segment lost 7 bases and the V segment lost 3 bases, leaving 8 bases of the junction unmatched. The CDR3 is made up of 15 amino acids. Written as DNA, the CDR3 is TGTGCCAGTAGTATTGGAGGGACAGGTGCCCAGCCCCAGCATTTT. Its translation: CASSIGGTGAQPQHF.

This clone was observed a few times. The chain is built from TRBV7-9 and TRBJ2-7; maybe TRBD1 (6 bases). Germline V lookup: CDR1 SEHNR, CDR2 FQNEAQ (reference sequence). V lost 4 bases to trimming and J lost 3 bases, with 13 bases between them. The CDR3 has 14 residues. The CDR3 loop is CASSSYQGFYEQYF. In nucleotides, the CDR3 is TGTGCCAGCAGCTCATACCAGGGGTTCTACGAGCAGTACTTC.

This chain connects TRBV6-2 or TRBV6-3 to TRBJ2-3; the D gene is possibly TRBD1 (6 bases). Germline V lookup: CDR1 MNHEY, CDR2 SVGEGT. V lost 0 bases and J lost 1, with 11 bases in between. CDR3 length: 16 residues. This CDR3 reads CASSYSRDTGTDTQYF. CDR3 coding DNA: TGTGCCAGCAGTTACTCGAGGGACACAGGCACAGATACGCAGTATTTT.

The V and J genes are TRBV9 and TRBJ2-2; 7 bases align to TRBD1. The CDR3 consists of 13 residues. Germline V gene lookup returns CDR1 SGDLS and CDR2 YYNGEE. Trimming at V came to 4 bases and at J to 8 bases, leaving 5 bases not matched to a gene. DNA for the CDR3: TGTGCCAGCAGCCAGGGGACAGCTGGGGAGCTGTTTTTT. This gives the protein CASSQGTAGELFF.

The V call is TRBV9, the J call TRBJ2-2, with a possible D match to TRBD2 (6 bases). This CDR3 contains 13 residues. Germline V gene sequence: CDR1 SGDLS, CDR2 YYNGEE. Between the trimmed V and J ends, which lost 5 bases and 6 bases, there was a span of 11 bases. The CDR3 DNA is TGTGCCAGCAGGGACGGACTATCCGGGGAGCTGTTTTTT. Protein product: CASRDGLSGELFF.

The chain links TRBV5-4 to TRBJ1-1, with a weak D call TRBD1 (6 bases). Trimming removed 4 bases at V and 7 bases at J, with 17 bases between. The CDR3 length is 14 residues. In germline, CDR1 is SGHNT, CDR2 YYREEE (reference sequence). Written as DNA, the CDR3 is TGTGCCAGCAGCCCGGGTAACTCAGGGGTTGAAGCTTTCTTT. Translated, it gives CASSPGNSGVEAFF.

The chain joins TRBV9 to TRBJ1-6; the match to TRBD1 covers 11 bases. The V and J ends lost 5 bases and 11 bases, in that order; junction bases with no gene match: 9. The length of the CDR3 is 15 residues. CDR1 and CDR2 (germline): SGDLS, YYNGEE. The DNA of the CDR3 is TGTGCCAGCAGTTTAGCCGGGACAGGGGGGCCACCCCTCCACTTT. Translated: CASSLAGTGGPPLHF. The whole variable domain, remainder taken from reference TRBV9 and TRBJ1-6, is DSGVTQTPKHLITATGQRVTLRCSPRSGDLSVYWYQQSLDQGLQFLIQYYNGEERAKGNILERFSAQQFPDLHSELNLSSLELGDSALYFCASSLAGTGGPPLHFGNGTRLTVT.